The 27 T cell receptor beta chains below were found in one sample sequenced in a study of cytomegalovirus exposure and HLA in healthy donors. Sequencing was performed with immunoSEQ multiplex PCR; in TCRdb, only in-frame clones are kept and a portion is missing. The profile covers 250,000 to 350,000 clones, with just over 85% appearing a single time and around 0.84% taken by the ten largest. The sample consisted of PBMCs. The receptors were gathered from a woman aged 18 to 35 in good health and CMV-seronegative.

This clone was counted a single time. This chain joins TRBV7-9 and TRBJ1-2; D not resolved. This CDR3 has 12 amino acids. Germline V CDR1 and CDR2: SEHNR, FQNEAQ (reference sequence). Trimming shortened V by 5 bases and J by 4 bases, and 8 bases separated the two germline ends. Here the CDR3 reads CASSPSSYGYTF. DNA for the CDR3: TGTGCCAGCAGCCCGTCGAGCTATGGCTACACCTTC. The whole variable domain, remainder taken from reference TRBV7-9 and TRBJ1-2, is DTGVSQNPRHKITKRGQNVTFRCDPISEHNRLYWYRQTLGQGPEFLTYFQNEAQLEKSRLLSDRFSAERPKGSFSTLEIQRTEQGDSAMYLCASSPSSYGYTFGSGTRLTVV.

This sequence joins TRBV5-4 and TRBJ1-4; TRBD1 matches 9 bases. V gave up 3 bases and J gave up 6 bases; unmatched junction bases: 3. CDR3 length equals 14 residues. CDR1 is SGHNT and CDR2 is YYREEE in the germline V gene (reference sequence). This CDR3 is CASSSGQGYEKLFF. CDR3 bases: TGTGCCAGCAGCTCGGGACAGGGATATGAAAAACTGTTTTTT.

The gene calls are TRBV7-2 and TRBJ2-5; D is uncertain. Per germline, CDR1 SGHTA and CDR2 FQGNSA. Between the trimmed V and J ends, which lost 0 bases and 5 bases, there was a span of 10 bases. This CDR3 has 14 amino acids. CDR3 protein: CASSLARMQETQYF. DNA for the CDR3: TGTGCCAGCAGCTTAGCGCGGATGCAGGAGACCCAGTACTTC.

The chain has TRBV18 and TRBJ2-1; TRBD2 might be the D (5 bases). The germline gives CDR1 KGHSH, CDR2 LQKENI. V lost 5 bases, J lost 6 bases, and 11 bases lay in between. CDR3 size: 13 residues. The CDR3 DNA sequence: TGTGCCAGCTCAAATTCGGCGGGCAATGAGCAGTTCTTC. As protein: CASSNSAGNEQFF.

The J gene is TRBJ2-2, the V gene TRBV9; D may be TRBD1 (5 bases). V was trimmed by 3 bases and J by 7 bases, leaving 10 bases between them. There are 13 residues in the CDR3. Looked up from germline, CDR1 is SGDLS and CDR2 is YYNGEE. The CDR3 here is CASSAREFGELFF. CDR3 DNA: TGTGCCAGCAGCGCCAGGGAATTCGGGGAGCTGTTTTTT.

This clone was seen only a few times. The chain is built from TRBV29-1 and TRBJ2-7, with a possible D match to TRBD1 (6 bases). The CDR3 is made up of 13 amino acids. The germline V gene encodes CDR1 SQVTM and CDR2 ANQGSEA. The germline V and J ends were trimmed by 4 bases and 7 bases, with 17 bases remaining between them. In DNA form, the CDR3 reads TGCAGCGTTGGCCTGGACAGCGCGAGAGAGCAGTACTTC. It specifies CSVGLDSAREQYF.

The gene calls are TRBV10-1 and TRBJ2-7; 8 positions agree with TRBD1. Germline-derived CDR1 and CDR2 are WNHNN and SYGVQD (reference sequence). Trimming took 2 bases from V and 4 from J; bases not matched to a gene: 13. This CDR3 spans 17 amino acids. CDR3 residues: CASSEPPPGQDTYEQYF. DNA for the CDR3: TGCGCCAGCAGTGAGCCGCCGCCGGGACAGGATACGTACGAGCAGTACTTC.

The chain recombines TRBV30 with TRBJ2-3; TRBD2 agrees at 8 bases. The junction had 5 bases not matched to a gene; V was cut back by 3 bases and J by 3 bases. The CDR3 loop spans 14 amino acids. Germline CDR1 is GTSNPN and CDR2 is SVGIG (reference sequence). As DNA, the CDR3 is TGTGCCTGGAGCTACCCGGGGGGGACAGATACGCAGTATTTT. Its translation: CAWSYPGGTDTQYF.

The chain couples TRBV27 to TRBJ2-7, with D maybe TRBD2 (5 bases). The CDR3 runs 12 residues. Between the trimmed V and J ends, which lost 4 bases and 6 bases, there was a span of 10 bases. Germline V gives CDR1 MNHEY, CDR2 SMNVEV (reference sequence). Written as DNA, the CDR3 is TGTGCCAGCAGTTCCCGCCGGGGCGAGCAGTACTTC. This gives the protein CASSSRRGEQYF.

The genes are TRBV13 and TRBJ2-7; D not resolved. The CDR3 is 13 residues long. CDR1 is PRHDT and CDR2 is FYEKMQ in the germline V gene (reference sequence). V shed 1 base and J shed 0 bases, with 4 bases lying between them. The CDR3 loop reads CASSLAGSYEQYF. The CDR3 region has the DNA TGTGCCAGCAGCTTAGCGGGCTCCTACGAGCAGTACTTC.

This chain uses TRBV7-9 with TRBJ1-5; no definite D call. This CDR3 contains 14 residues. Per the germline V gene, CDR1 is SEHNR and CDR2 is FQNEAQ (reference sequence). Trimming cost V 5 bases and J 4 bases, with 12 bases left between them. The CDR3 DNA sequence: TGTGCCAGCAGCCTCACCGAGGAGAATCAGCCCCAGCATTTT. Residues: CASSLTEENQPQHF.

J is TRBJ2-5 and V is TRBV9, with 7 bases lining up with TRBD1. Germline V gene data show CDR1 as SGDLS and CDR2 as YYNGEE. Trimming removed 2 bases from V and 3 bases from J; junction bases left unmatched: 1. This CDR3 region has 13 residues. This CDR3 reads CASSVGTEETQYF. CDR3 in DNA: TGTGCCAGCAGCGTCGGGACAGAAGAGACCCAGTACTTC.

The chain joins TRBV4-1 to TRBJ2-1; TRBD2 aligns across 13 bases. The V segment lost 1 base and the J segment 8 bases; nucleotides outside the gene matches: 8. Germline V gives CDR1 MGHRA, CDR2 YSYEKL. The CDR3 is 17 residues long. For the CDR3, the DNA is TGCGCCAGCAGCCAAGCCCCAGGACTAGCGGGAGCCGATGAGCAGTTCTTC. It yields the protein CASSQAPGLAGADEQFF.

The chain has TRBV19 and TRBJ2-2, with 9 bases that match TRBD1. The V gene end was trimmed by 6 bases and the J gene end by 5 bases; junction bases not matched to a gene: 4. The CDR3 length is 14 residues. Germline CDR1 is LNHDA and CDR2 is SQIVND (reference sequence). The CDR3 here is CASRGQGKTGELFF. CDR3 sequence (DNA): TGTGCCAGTAGGGGACAGGGAAAGACCGGGGAGCTGTTTTTT.

This chain uses TRBV5-8 with TRBJ2-1, with TRBD1 matching 7 bases. J gave up 1 base and V 3 bases, and 4 bases lay outside the gene matches. The germline CDR1 and CDR2 sequences are SGHTS and YDEGEE. This CDR3 is built from 15 residues. Here the CDR3 DNA reads TGTGCCAGCAGCTGGGACAGCGGATCCTACAATGAGCAGTTCTTC. Protein: CASSWDSGSYNEQFF.

The chain recombines TRBV2 with TRBJ2-1; 9 nucleotides align to TRBD2. The germline gives CDR1 SNHLY, CDR2 FYNNEI. Trimming cost V 7 bases and J 8 bases; bases outside gene matches: 21. This CDR3 has 18 residues. As DNA, the CDR3 is TGTGCCAGCACGCCGTGGTTCTTGGCGGGAGGGTCGTTCTATGAGCAGTTCTTC. It yields the protein CASTPWFLAGGSFYEQFF.

The chain couples TRBV2 to TRBJ2-7; weak D call: TRBD1 (8 bases). The germline V gene has CDR1 SNHLY and CDR2 FYNNEI. This CDR3 is 13 amino acids long. The ends were cut back, 5 bases at V and 6 bases at J, with 14 bases in the middle. The DNA for the CDR3 is TGTGCCAGCAGTCAGGACAGGGAGGGCGAGCAGTACTTC. Its translation is CASSQDREGEQYF.

The rearrangement joins TRBV5-4 to TRBJ2-4; TRBD2 is a possible D gene (6 bases). V was clipped by 1 base and J by 5 bases, with 10 bases between them. CDR1 SGHNT and CDR2 YYREEE come from the germline V gene (reference sequence). CDR3 length: 14 amino acids. Here the CDR3 DNA reads TGTGCCAGCAGCTTGTGGCGGGACGAAAACATTCAGTACTTC. It codes for CASSLWRDENIQYF.

This sequence joins TRBV11-2 and TRBJ2-7; 9 positions match TRBD1. Per the germline V gene, CDR1 is SGHAT and CDR2 is FQNNGV. V lost 1 base, J lost 4 bases, and 2 bases stayed unmatched. The length of the CDR3 is 14 residues. CDR3 DNA: TGTGCCAGCAGCTTAGGGGGGACAGGGTACGAGCAGTACTTC. Translated: CASSLGGTGYEQYF.

The CDR3 is CASSFRGSYNEQFF. The CDR3 nucleotides are TGTGCCAGCAGTTTTCGCGGGAGCTACAATGAGCAGTTCTTC. The chain carries TRBV6-5 and TRBJ2-1, with TRBD2 matching 7 bases. Germline values: CDR1 MNHEY, CDR2 SVGAGI. This CDR3 is 14 amino acids long. V was clipped by 4 bases and J by 3 bases; unmatched bases: 3.

This chain uses TRBV7-2 with TRBJ2-1; a possible D gene is TRBD2 (6 bases). This CDR3 has 15 amino acids. Germline V gene sequence: CDR1 SGHTA, CDR2 FQGNSA. Trimming pared 1 base from V and 7 bases from J, leaving 14 bases between. The CDR3 coding sequence is TGTGCCAGCAGCTTAGGACCCGGGACTGAGAATGAGCAGTTCTTC. Its translation is CASSLGPGTENEQFF. Full variable domain (missing parts from reference TRBV7-2 and TRBJ2-1): GAGVSQSPSNKVTEKGKDVELRCDPISGHTALYWYRQSLGQGLEFLIYFQGNSAPDKSGLPSDRFSAERTGGSVSTLTIQRTQQEDSAVYLCASSLGPGTENEQFFGPGTRLTVL.

The gene calls are TRBV5-1 and TRBJ2-2; 10 bases map to TRBD2. Germline CDR1 and CDR2: SGHRS and YFSETQ. Trimming removed 4 bases from V and 3 bases from J; junction bases left unmatched: 3. The CDR3 is 15 amino acids. The CDR3 spells CASSRLAGDTGELFF. CDR3 bases: TGCGCCAGCAGCCGCCTAGCGGGAGACACCGGGGAGCTGTTTTTT.

The chain recombines TRBV18 with TRBJ2-1; D perhaps matches TRBD1 (6 bases). The V end lost 3 bases, the J end lost 8 bases, and 23 bases lay between the germline ends. The germline V gene encodes CDR1 KGHSH and CDR2 LQKENI. CDR3 length: 17 residues. The CDR3 nucleotides are TGTGCCAGCTCACCCGGTGAGTATGTAGGACAGACCCATGAGCAGTTCTTC. Residues: CASSPGEYVGQTHEQFF. The variable domain in full, completed from reference TRBV18 and TRBJ2-1, reads NAGVMQNPRHLVRRRGQEARLRCSPMKGHSHVYWYRQLPEEGLKFMVYLQKENIIDESGMPKERFSAEFPKEGPSILRIQQVVRGDSAAYFCASSPGEYVGQTHEQFFGPGTRLTVL.

V and J are TRBV6-5 and TRBJ2-3; the D gene is possibly TRBD1 (7 bases). V gave up 2 bases and J gave up 3 bases, with 12 bases separating them. This CDR3 comprises 15 residues. Germline CDR1 and CDR2: MNHEY and SVGAGI. The CDR3 sequence: CASSYQGGVTDTQYF. The CDR3 nucleotides are TGTGCCAGCAGTTACCAGGGGGGAGTGACAGATACGCAGTATTTT.

The rearrangement uses TRBV5-1 and TRBJ2-1; no definite D call. Trimming removed 4 bases from V and 7 bases from J, with 12 bases in between. The germline gives CDR1 SGHRS, CDR2 YFSETQ. This CDR3 has 13 amino acids. The CDR3 region has the DNA TGCGCCAGCAGCGCCCGACTTCATAATGAGCAGTTCTTC. This codes for CASSARLHNEQFF.

V gene TRBV9 combines with J gene TRBJ2-7, with D perhaps TRBD2 (5 bases). The CDR3 has 15 residues. Trimming left V 1 base short and J 3 bases short, with 14 bases between. Germline lookup yields CDR1 SGDLS and CDR2 YYNGEE. CDR3 in DNA: TGTGCCAGCAGCGTAAGGCCGGGATCGGGCTACGAGCAGTACTTC. Encoded protein: CASSVRPGSGYEQYF.

The chain uses TRBV9 and TRBJ2-2; 7 nucleotides match TRBD2. The CDR3 covers 14 residues. Germline V gene data show CDR1 as SGDLS and CDR2 as YYNGEE. CDR3 bases: TGTGGCTCGGCCCCTAGCGGGAACACCGGGGAGCTGTTTTTT. Protein sequence: CGSAPSGNTGELFF.